Each of the 10 T cell receptor beta chains below was sequenced from the same sample in a study of T cell repertoires in cytomegalovirus infection. TCRdb passed the reads through MiXCR, listing each CDR3 protein once. The sample comprises about 770,000 distinct CDR3 sequences, almost 30% of which are singletons, and over 10% rests with the top ten. These TCRs' antigens remain unknown. The sample here was cultured CD8+ T cells from PBMCs, taken from culture after CMV antigen stimulation. These receptors were obtained from a human donor in good health (CMV status not recorded). Some clones in this sample may be carry-over from other donors' samples.

In its sample, this clonotype was seen a few times. V usage is TRBV20-1 and J usage is TRBJ2-7; D is ambiguous. From germline, CDR1 is DFQATT and CDR2 SNEGSKA (reference sequence). The CDR3 contains 13 residues. Trimming shortened V by 0 bases and J by 4 bases, and 10 bases separated the two germline ends. The CDR3 bases are TGCAGTGCTAGAGACGACCGCGGATACGAGCAGTACTTC. It yields the protein CSARDDRGYEQYF.

This clonotype has at least ten counts. V and J are TRBV7-6 and TRBJ1-4; TRBD1 matches 7 bases. Germline lookup yields CDR1 SGHVS and CDR2 FNYEAQ. The length of the CDR3 is 15 residues. J gave up 1 base and V 5 bases, and 4 bases lay outside the gene matches. The CDR3 DNA sequence: TGTGCCAGCAGCAGATCAGGGGGAACTAATGAAAAACTGTTTTTT. This gives the protein CASSRSGGTNEKLFF.

This clonotype was detected only a few times. The rearrangement uses TRBV6-1 and TRBJ1-5; D is ambiguous. CDR1 is MNHNS and CDR2 is SASEGT in the germline V gene. V lost 5 bases and J lost 2, with 13 bases in between. This CDR3 spans 15 amino acids. The CDR3 loop reads CASSPEFRGNQPQHF. DNA of the CDR3: TGTGCCAGCAGTCCTGAGTTTAGGGGCAATCAGCCCCAGCATTTT.

This clonotype was counted between two and nine times. V gene TRBV19 combines with J gene TRBJ2-4; 9 nucleotides line up with TRBD2. The CDR3 is 15 residues long. V lost 5 bases to trimming and J lost 3 bases; unmatched junction nucleotides: 5. CDR1 and CDR2 (germline): LNHDA, SQIVND (reference sequence). The CDR3 DNA reads as TGTGCCAGTAGTCAAGCGGGGGGAGACAAAAACATTCAGTACTTC. It encodes CASSQAGGDKNIQYF.

The J gene is TRBJ2-5, the V gene TRBV6-5, with 9 positions matching TRBD2. Trimming at V came to 5 bases and at J to 0 bases, leaving 4 bases not matched to a gene. The CDR3 runs to 15 residues. CDR1 is MNHEY and CDR2 is SVGAGI in the germline V gene. The CDR3 nucleotides read TGTGCCAGCAGTATAGCGGGGGAAAACCAAGAGACCCAGTACTTC. It specifies CASSIAGENQETQYF.

On this clonotype itself: With a much larger clone just one base away, this may be a read error. The rearrangement joins TRBV7-2 to TRBJ1-1; D perhaps matches TRBD1 (5 bases). The CDR3 has 16 amino acids. The germline V gene has CDR1 SGHTA and CDR2 FQGNSA. Trimming shortened V by 2 bases and J by 5 bases, and 18 bases separated the two germline ends. For the CDR3, the DNA is TGTGCCAGCAGCTTACTAGAGGGCGAGGGGTGGACTGAAGCTTTCTTT. Residues: CASSLLEGEGWTEAFF.

This clonotype was counted between two and nine times. In nucleotides, the CDR3 is TGCGCCAGCAGCCAAGTGGGCGACGGGGGTTACAATGAGCAGTTCTTC. Protein product: CASSQVGDGGYNEQFF. This chain uses TRBV4-1 with TRBJ2-1, with D possibly matching TRBD2 (6 bases). Per the germline V gene, CDR1 is MGHRA and CDR2 is YSYEKL. The CDR3 has 16 amino acids. V was clipped by 1 base and J by 4 bases, with 14 bases between them.

The genes are TRBV7-9 and TRBJ2-1; TRBD1 matches 10 bases. The ends lost 5 bases at V and 6 bases at J; junction bases unmatched: 4. Germline V lookup: CDR1 SEHNR, CDR2 FQNEAQ (reference sequence). This CDR3 region has 14 residues. The CDR3 reads CASSIRTGGNEQFF. DNA of the CDR3: TGTGCCAGCAGCATTAGGACAGGGGGCAATGAGCAGTTCTTC.

The chain employs TRBV7-9 and TRBJ1-2, with D unresolved. The germline CDR1 and CDR2 sequences are SEHNR and FQNEAQ (reference sequence). V was trimmed by 5 bases and J by 5 bases, leaving 12 bases between them. The CDR3 is 13 residues long. Written as DNA, the CDR3 is TGTGCCAGCAGCCCCGCTCCGGGGTATGGCTACACCTTC. It encodes CASSPAPGYGYTF.

This chain connects TRBV28 to TRBJ2-5; possibly TRBD1 or TRBD2 for D (5 bases each). The germline V gene encodes CDR1 MDHEN and CDR2 SYDVKM. V shed 8 bases and J shed 5 bases, with 18 bases lying between them. The CDR3 covers 14 residues. CDR3 sequence (DNA): TGTGCCAGCCGGTGGGACGGGCAGGCGGAGACCCAGTACTTC. Its protein is CASRWDGQAETQYF.